This TCR beta chain was found in a study of shared T cell receptors in the human thymus. CDR1 and CDR2 from the germline V gene are SGHRS and YFSETQ. The CDR3 extends over 13 amino acids. V dropped 6 bases and J dropped 3; count of bases not matched to a gene: 5. The protocol was immunoSEQ multiplex PCR, while the TCRdb copy is restricted to in-frame clones and leaves out a portion. The sample shows under 700,000 clones, 70% to 80% of them seen only once. These data were likewise used in another study, on human thymus T cells.

The sequence derives from a boy under two years old with a congenital heart defect. The rearrangement links TRBV5-1 to TRBJ1-2; 7 bases match TRBD1. Sequencing input: thymocytes. CDR3 DNA sequence: TGCGCCAGCAAAAGGGGGCTGCACTATGGCTACACCTTC. It is translated as CASKRGLHYGYTF.